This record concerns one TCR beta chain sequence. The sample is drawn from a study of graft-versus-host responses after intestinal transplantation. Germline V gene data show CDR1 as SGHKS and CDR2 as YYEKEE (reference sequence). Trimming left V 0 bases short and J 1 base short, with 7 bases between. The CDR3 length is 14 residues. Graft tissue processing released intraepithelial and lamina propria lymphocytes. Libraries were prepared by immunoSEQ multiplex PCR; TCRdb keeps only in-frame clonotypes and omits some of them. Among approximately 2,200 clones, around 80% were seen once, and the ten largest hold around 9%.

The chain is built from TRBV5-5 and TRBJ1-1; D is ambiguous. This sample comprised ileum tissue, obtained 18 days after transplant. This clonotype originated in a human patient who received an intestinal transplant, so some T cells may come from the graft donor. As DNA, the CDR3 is TGTGCCAGCAGCTTGGAGGCGCGGAACACTGAAGCTTTCTTT. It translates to CASSLEARNTEAFF.